This T cell receptor (beta chain) emerged from a study of T cells after yellow fever vaccination. Background on the study: Preparing low-cell-number fractions relied on SMART-Seq v4 Ultra Low Input. Study results and limitations: Contamination by abundant bulk-population clonotypes could be present in FACS-sorted repertoires.

This clonotype was found a few times. Its antigen is unknown. TCRdb reprocessed the 5' RACE reads with MiXCR, giving one entry per CDR3 protein. The data show over 300,000 distinct CDR3 sequences, roughly 7% seen once. Between the trimmed V and J ends, which lost 6 bases and 4 bases, there was a span of 14 bases. The CDR3 extends over 14 amino acids. Germline V CDR1 and CDR2: LNHDA, SQIVND (reference sequence). V gene TRBV19 combines with J gene TRBJ2-3; D is unresolved. This specimen consisted of PBMCs, obtained about 41 days after the first yellow fever vaccination. The clonotype originates from a man aged 18 to 30 who received the YFV17D yellow fever vaccine. CDR3 in amino acids: CASRMVALADTQYF. CDR3 bases: TGTGCCAGTAGGATGGTGGCCCTCGCAGATACGCAGTATTTT. The entire variable domain, with the rest obtained from reference TRBV19 and TRBJ2-3, is as follows: DGGITQSPKYLFRKEGQNVTLSCEQNLNHDAMYWYRQDPGQGLRLIYYSQIVNDFQKGDIAEGYSVSREKKESFPLTVTSAQKNPTAFYLCASRMVALADTQYFGPGTRLTVL.